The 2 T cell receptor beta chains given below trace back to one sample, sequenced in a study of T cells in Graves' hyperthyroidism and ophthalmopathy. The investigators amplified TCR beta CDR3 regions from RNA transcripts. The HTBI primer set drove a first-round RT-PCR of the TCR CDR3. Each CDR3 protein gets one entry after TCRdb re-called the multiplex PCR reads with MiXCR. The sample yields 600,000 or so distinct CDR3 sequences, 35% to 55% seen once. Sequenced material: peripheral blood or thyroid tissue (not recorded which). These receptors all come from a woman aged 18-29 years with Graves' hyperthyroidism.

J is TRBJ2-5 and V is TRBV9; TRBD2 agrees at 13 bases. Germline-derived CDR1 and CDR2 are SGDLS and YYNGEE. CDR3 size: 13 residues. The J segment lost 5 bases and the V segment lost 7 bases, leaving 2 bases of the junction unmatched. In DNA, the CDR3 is TGTGCCAGCGCGACTAGCGGGAGGGAGACCCAGTACTTC. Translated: CASATSGRETQYF.

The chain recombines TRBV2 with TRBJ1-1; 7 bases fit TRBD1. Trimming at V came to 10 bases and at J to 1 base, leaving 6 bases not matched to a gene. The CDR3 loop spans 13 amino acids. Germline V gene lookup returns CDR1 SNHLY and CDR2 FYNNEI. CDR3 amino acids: CAKTGAGNTEAFF. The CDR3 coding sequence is TGTGCCAAAACAGGGGCGGGGAACACTGAAGCTTTCTTT.